A selection of T cell receptor beta chains follows, all from one sample in a study of CD8 T cells in ankylosing spondylitis. MiXCR was run by TCRdb on the 5' RACE reads, yielding one entry per CDR3 protein. This table holds 200,000 to 300,000 distinct CDR3 sequences, 32% found once. Sequencing was done on a sample of blood, either unsorted or a sorted T cell fraction (not recorded which). These receptors were obtained from a male donor with ankylosing spondylitis or in good health (not recorded which). Both conserved end residues are part of each CDR3. The D gene is left open where the match is weak. Some rows have no size entry. The others give once, few or many, or a class for an expanded clone.

d_gene: .; v_gene: TRBV7-6; abundance: .; j_gene: TRBJ1-5; CDR3aa: CASSLAVGGLQPQHF; CDR3nt: TGTGCCAGCAGCTTAGCGGTTGGGGGGTTGCAGCCCCAGCATTTT
d_gene: .; v_gene: TRBV29-1; abundance: .; j_gene: TRBJ1-2; CDR3aa: CSVATQAPGYTF; CDR3nt: TGCAGCGTTGCGACTCAGGCCCCAGGCTACACCTTC
d_gene: .; v_gene: TRBV20-1; abundance: few; j_gene: TRBJ2-1; CDR3aa: CSASPAPLYNEQFF; CDR3nt: TGCAGTGCTAGTCCCGCCCCACTTTACAATGAGCAGTTCTTC
d_gene: TRBD1; v_gene: TRBV20-1; abundance: many; j_gene: TRBJ1-5; CDR3aa: CSARVRTGYQPQHF; CDR3nt: TGCAGTGCTAGAGTGCGGACAGGGTATCAGCCCCAGCATTTT
d_gene: .; v_gene: TRBV3-1; abundance: few; j_gene: TRBJ2-3; CDR3aa: CASSPDPLDTQYF; CDR3nt: TGTGCCAGCAGCCCAGATCCACTAGATACGCAGTATTTT
d_gene: .; v_gene: TRBV10-3; abundance: few; j_gene: TRBJ2-7; CDR3aa: CAISPGRDGDEQYF; CDR3nt: TGTGCCATCAGTCCAGGGCGGGACGGGGACGAGCAGTACTTC
d_gene: .; v_gene: TRBV12-3/TRBV12-4; abundance: .; j_gene: TRBJ2-3; CDR3aa: CASSPSRRDTQYF; CDR3nt: TGTGCCAGCAGTCCCTCGCGGCGGGATACGCAGTATTTT
d_gene: TRBD1; v_gene: TRBV7-2; abundance: few; j_gene: TRBJ2-3; CDR3aa: CASTIGGQGADTQYF; CDR3nt: TGTGCCAGCACCATTGGGGGACAGGGGGCAGATACGCAGTATTTT
d_gene: TRBD1; v_gene: TRBV20-1; abundance: few; j_gene: TRBJ1-1; CDR3aa: CSATDREPRNTEAFF; CDR3nt: TGCAGTGCGACCGACAGGGAACCTAGGAACACTGAAGCTTTCTTT
d_gene: .; v_gene: TRBV7-9; abundance: once; j_gene: TRBJ2-4; CDR3aa: CASSLGLKENIQYF; CDR3nt: TGTGCCAGCAGCTTAGGGCTCAAGGAAAACATTCAGTACTTC
d_gene: .; v_gene: TRBV28; abundance: .; j_gene: TRBJ1-6; CDR3aa: CASSPPFEGGALHF; CDR3nt: TGTGCCAGCAGTCCCCCTTTTGAGGGTGGGGCCCTCCACTTT
d_gene: .; v_gene: TRBV10-3; abundance: .; j_gene: TRBJ1-5; CDR3aa: CAISESNGNQPQHF; CDR3nt: TGTGCCATCAGTGAGTCGAACGGCAATCAGCCCCAGCATTTT
d_gene: .; v_gene: TRBV12-3/TRBV12-4; abundance: .; j_gene: TRBJ1-1; CDR3aa: CASRLGRLEEAFF; CDR3nt: TGTGCCAGCAGACTCGGGCGGCTCGAAGAAGCTTTCTTT
d_gene: .; v_gene: TRBV12-3/TRBV12-4; abundance: few; j_gene: TRBJ1-5; CDR3aa: CASSLVAGAGQPQHF; CDR3nt: TGTGCCAGCAGTTTAGTCGCGGGGGCAGGTCAGCCCCAGCATTTT
d_gene: TRBD1; v_gene: TRBV20-1; abundance: few; j_gene: TRBJ2-6; CDR3aa: CSASRGLGANVLTF; CDR3nt: TGCAGTGCTAGCAGGGGGCTCGGGGCCAACGTCCTGACTTTC
d_gene: .; v_gene: TRBV20-1; abundance: .; j_gene: TRBJ2-4; CDR3aa: CSAEGRRGDIQYF; CDR3nt: TGCAGTGCCGAGGGGCGGCGCGGGGACATTCAGTACTTC
d_gene: .; v_gene: TRBV6-5; abundance: once; j_gene: TRBJ2-3; CDR3aa: CASSYVAGSDTQYF; CDR3nt: TGTGCCAGCAGTTACGTTGCGGGCTCAGATACGCAGTATTTT
d_gene: .; v_gene: TRBV20-1; abundance: few; j_gene: TRBJ2-7; CDR3aa: CSAEGGMEYF; CDR3nt: TGCAGTGCGGAGGGGGGAATGGAGTACTTC
d_gene: TRBD1; v_gene: TRBV5-5; abundance: .; j_gene: TRBJ2-1; CDR3aa: CASSPVGQGRRNEQFF; CDR3nt: TGTGCCAGCAGCCCGGTGGGACAGGGAAGACGCAATGAGCAGTTCTTC
d_gene: .; v_gene: TRBV25-1; abundance: .; j_gene: TRBJ2-1; CDR3aa: CASSEYTGSGQFF; CDR3nt: TGTGCCAGCAGTGAATATACTGGGTCAGGGCAGTTCTTC
d_gene: .; v_gene: TRBV29-1; abundance: few; j_gene: TRBJ1-1; CDR3aa: CSVAWVRGAEDTEAFF; CDR3nt: TGCAGCGTCGCGTGGGTCAGGGGCGCTGAGGACACTGAAGCTTTCTTT
d_gene: TRBD2; v_gene: TRBV20-1; abundance: .; j_gene: TRBJ2-5; CDR3aa: CSARTSGGAFQETQYF; CDR3nt: TGCAGTGCCAGGACTAGCGGGGGGGCTTTCCAAGAGACCCAGTACTTC
d_gene: TRBD2; v_gene: TRBV20-1; abundance: few; j_gene: TRBJ2-5; CDR3aa: CSARDLAGGLETQYF; CDR3nt: TGCAGTGCTAGGGACCTAGCGGGGGGCCTGGAGACCCAGTACTTC
d_gene: .; v_gene: TRBV28; abundance: once; j_gene: TRBJ2-3; CDR3aa: CASSFKADTDTQYF; CDR3nt: TGTGCCAGCAGTTTTAAGGCGGACACAGATACGCAGTATTTT
d_gene: TRBD2; v_gene: TRBV7-8; abundance: once; j_gene: TRBJ2-1; CDR3aa: CASSLGTSGIYNEQFF; CDR3nt: TGTGCCAGCAGCTTAGGGACTAGCGGAATTTACAATGAGCAGTTCTTC
d_gene: .; v_gene: TRBV6-5; abundance: .; j_gene: TRBJ2-1; CDR3aa: CASSYFGGEGGRNEQFF; CDR3nt: TGTGCCAGCAGTTACTTCGGGGGCGAAGGGGGGCGCAATGAGCAGTTCTTC
d_gene: .; v_gene: TRBV28; abundance: few; j_gene: TRBJ2-7; CDR3aa: CASSSRDQETYEQYF; CDR3nt: TGTGCCAGCAGTTCCAGGGATCAGGAAACCTACGAGCAGTACTTC
d_gene: TRBD1; v_gene: TRBV5-1; abundance: .; j_gene: TRBJ2-1; CDR3aa: CASSRLGQGGDEQFF; CDR3nt: TGCGCCAGCAGCCGCCTGGGACAGGGCGGGGATGAGCAGTTCTTC